This T cell receptor beta chain was captured by sequencing in a study of blood T cell repertoires in COVID-19. Across the study: Collection of acute and convalescent COVID-19 samples took place in the United States, Italy and Spain. Sources were T cells, B-cell-depleted T cells, or PBMCs; the material itself was cDNA or gDNA.

Assay used: immunoSEQ multiplex PCR; TCRdb lists only in-frame clones, some missing. This sample yields 430,000 or so clones, of which approximately 88% are seen a single time; 1.8% belongs to the top ten. Allocation to cohorts depended on clinical history reported by the participants. Recovered status applied to Cohort 3 donors who had two consecutive negative PCRs. It also applied to those with clearance or with symptom resolution. This CDR3 comprises 12 residues. The trim removed 6 bases at V and 7 bases at J, leaving 2 bases unmatched. The V gene is TRBV12-3 or TRBV12-4, the J gene TRBJ1-2, with 10 bases identical to TRBD1. The origin of this receptor is a woman aged 40 to 50 who had recovered from COVID-19. Sequences were obtained from PBMCs or T cells enriched from blood (not recorded which). CDR3 coding DNA: TGTGCCAGCAGGAGGGACAGGGGTGGCTACACCTTC. Encoded protein: CASRRDRGGYTF.